The 12 T cell receptor beta chains given below trace back to one sample, sequenced in a study of blood T cell repertoires in COVID-19. The repertoire was sequenced with immunoSEQ multiplex PCR; TCRdb's copy has only in-frame clones and lacks some. This sample has around 130,000 clones; around 80% occur once, and the top ten carry about a sixth. Sequencing was carried out using peripheral blood. The receptors shown here come from a man aged 55 to 70 with active or convalescent COVID-19.

The chain has TRBV7-3 and TRBJ2-6; D possibly corresponds to TRBD1 (5 bases). Trimming removed 2 bases from V and 8 bases from J, with 7 bases in between. The CDR3 runs 13 residues. The germline V gene has CDR1 SGHTA and CDR2 FQGTGA. The CDR3 reads CASSLQGTNVLTF. CDR3 bases: TGTGCCAGCAGCTTACAGGGAACCAACGTCCTGACTTTC.

V usage is TRBV11-3 and J usage is TRBJ2-1, with 12 bases that match TRBD1. Germline CDR1 is SGHNT and CDR2 is YENEEA. V lost 4 bases, J lost 9 bases, and 4 bases stayed unmatched. The CDR3 runs to 14 residues. The CDR3 DNA follows: TGTGCCAGCAGCTCGGGACAGGGGGCTGGTGAGCAGTTCTTC. Its protein product is CASSSGQGAGEQFF.

The chain joins TRBV4-1 to TRBJ1-2, with TRBD1 matching 7 bases. Trimming at V came to 0 bases and at J to 3 bases, leaving 4 bases not matched to a gene. Germline values: CDR1 MGHRA, CDR2 YSYEKL. There are 15 residues in the CDR3. CDR3 sequence: CASSQDNRGYYGYTF. CDR3 DNA sequence: TGCGCCAGCAGCCAAGATAACAGGGGATACTATGGCTACACCTTC.

This chain joins TRBV21-1 and TRBJ2-3; TRBD2 is the table's D call and was not checked against the DNA. TRBV21-1 has pseudogene status. This CDR3 has 16 amino acids. CDR3 sequence reads: CASSQSRGRVKDTQYF. CDR3 nucleotides: TGTGCCAGCAGCCAGTCGAGGGGGAGGGTAAAAGATACGCAGTATTTT.

The chain has TRBV4-1 and TRBJ2-1, with D tentatively TRBD2 (6 bases). The V end lost 0 bases, the J end lost 3 bases, and 18 bases lay between the germline ends. The V gene's germline CDR1 is MGHRA and CDR2 YSYEKL. This CDR3 spans 18 amino acids. The CDR3 coding sequence is TGCGCCAGCAGCCAAGATTCTTATGGTAGCGGCTACTACAATGAGCAGTTCTTC. Protein product: CASSQDSYGSGYYNEQFF.

The table lists this clone with a few counts. The chain combines TRBV29-1 with TRBJ2-7; no reliable D call. The CDR3 is 10 amino acids. Germline loops: CDR1 SQVTM, CDR2 ANQGSEA. The ends were cut back, 7 bases at V and 4 bases at J, with 8 bases in the middle. This chain's CDR3 is CSGTQYEQYF. The CDR3 coding sequence is TGCAGCGGTACCCAGTACGAGCAGTACTTC.

V usage is TRBV7-8 and J usage is TRBJ2-7, with a possible D match to TRBD1 (6 bases). Trimming removed 5 bases at V and 2 bases at J, with 16 bases between. This CDR3 spans 15 amino acids. Germline CDR1 reads SGHVS; CDR2 reads FQNEAQ. The CDR3, as DNA: TGTGCCAGCAGCCCCTTACAGGGTGGGCCCTACGAGCAGTACTTC. This gives the protein CASSPLQGGPYEQYF.

The V gene is TRBV5-5, the J gene TRBJ2-5; possible D gene TRBD1, 6 bases. The germline V gene has CDR1 SGHKS and CDR2 YYEKEE (reference sequence). This CDR3 is built from 13 residues. The ends were cut back, 1 base at V and 9 bases at J, with 13 bases in the middle. CDR3 in amino acids: CASSLSGAGAQYF. CDR3 DNA sequence: TGTGCCAGCAGCTTGTCAGGGGCCGGGGCCCAGTACTTC. Supplemented by reference TRBV5-5 and TRBJ2-5, the full variable domain reads DAGVTQSPTHLIKTRGQQVTLRCSPISGHKSVSWYQQVLGQGPQFIFQYYEKEERGRGNFPDRFSARQFPNYSSELNVNALLLGDSALYLCASSLSGAGAQYFGPGTRLLVL.

The genes are TRBV6-2 or TRBV6-3 and TRBJ2-4; D perhaps matches TRBD1 (5 bases). With 2 bases removed from V and 11 bases from J, the gap between germline ends came to 13 bases. The CDR3 runs 13 residues. Per germline, CDR1 MNHEY and CDR2 SVGEGT. In nucleotides, the CDR3 is TGTGCCAGCAGTTACCGGAATCAGGGTCTTCAGTACTTC. This sequence encodes CASSYRNQGLQYF.

This chain connects TRBV28 to TRBJ2-1, with 10 nucleotides matching TRBD2. Per germline, CDR1 MDHEN and CDR2 SYDVKM. The V segment lost 5 bases and the J segment 1 base; nucleotides outside the gene matches: 2. This CDR3 comprises 15 residues. The CDR3 spells CASSRTSGSYNEQFF. DNA of the CDR3: TGTGCCAGCAGTCGGACTAGCGGATCCTACAATGAGCAGTTCTTC.

This sequence joins TRBV24-1 and TRBJ1-1, with 9 positions matching TRBD1. CDR3 size: 14 residues. Germline V lookup: CDR1 KGHDR, CDR2 SFDVKD. The J segment lost 1 base and the V segment lost 7 bases, leaving 3 bases of the junction unmatched. The CDR3 loop reads CATRPTGGNTEAFF. The CDR3 nucleotides are TGTGCCACCAGACCGACAGGGGGGAACACTGAAGCTTTCTTT.

This clone was seen a single time. V is TRBV6-2 or TRBV6-3 and J is TRBJ2-1; no firm D call. V lost 0 bases, J lost 5 bases, and 8 bases lay in between. Germline values: CDR1 MNHEY, CDR2 SVGEGT. The CDR3 covers 14 residues. The CDR3 coding sequence is TGTGCCAGCAGTTACTCGTCAGAAAACAATGAGCAGTTCTTC. Encoded protein: CASSYSSENNEQFF.